What follows is one TCR beta chain and its context. Germline V gene lookup returns CDR1 LGHDT and CDR2 YNNKEL (reference sequence). The CDR3 has 12 residues. Trimming removed 1 base from V and 13 bases from J, with 10 bases in between. In the original analysis: Reference gene primer amplification gave nucleated cell count estimates. Profiling relied on immunoSEQ multiplex PCR, and the TCRdb table lists in-frame clones only, not all of them. The DNA gave D and trimming, while V, J and clone size come from that table. The sample records 43,000 or so clones, more than 75% being singletons. The data are from a study of blood T cell repertoires in COVID-19. Study at large: The United States, Italy and Spain provided the acute and convalescent COVID-19 samples. From T cells, B-cell-depleted T cells, or PBMCs came the material, which was cDNA or gDNA.

Sequenced input: peripheral blood. The rearrangement joins TRBV3-1 (or the pseudogene TRBV3-2) to TRBJ1-4; the D is unclear. This clonotype originated in a man aged 55 to 70 with active or convalescent COVID-19. The CDR3 spells CASSQGGGLLFF. CDR3 nucleotide sequence: TGTGCCAGCAGCCAAGGTGGCGGGTTACTGTTTTTT.